The clone carrying this T cell receptor (beta chain) has more than one count but fewer than ten. Its matching antigen is unknown. The germline V gene has CDR1 LNHDA and CDR2 SQIVND (reference sequence). V dropped 10 bases and J dropped 8; count of bases not matched to a gene: 9. This CDR3 spans 13 amino acids. PCR employed 60 Vbeta and 13 Jbeta primers. The method was immunoSEQ multiplex PCR; TCRdb's version includes in-frame clones alone and lacks a portion of them. The sample includes about 150,000 clones, 79% seen only once; the top ten take 0.95% to 1.4%. The sample originates from a study of cytomegalovirus exposure and HLA in healthy donors. Study overall: There were about 85 million unique TCRs (from HLA-typed donors) in an early data release.

Notes on the study in general: Within an earlier analysis, most TCR beta V segments proved productive either about 90% or about 30% of the time.

The chain recombines TRBV19 with TRBJ1-4, with 8 bases fitting TRBD1. Specimen: PBMCs. This sequence originates from a male donor in good health and CMV-seronegative. For the CDR3, the DNA is TGTGCCACCGCAGGGGGCTGGGGGGAAAAACTGTTTTTT. As protein: CATAGGWGEKLFF.